There are a few counts of the clone carrying this T cell receptor beta chain. This sample stems from a study of blood T cell repertoires in COVID-19. For the study at large: T cells, B-cell-depleted T cells, or PBMCs provided the cDNA or gDNA that served as material.

Trimming took 0 bases from V and 8 from J, leaving 12 bases between them. From germline, CDR1 is SQVTM and CDR2 ANQGSEA. This CDR3 is 13 amino acids long. Using immunoSEQ multiplex PCR, the repertoire was profiled, and TCRdb retains in-frame clones only, with some absent. The table has fewer than 500,000 clones, 70% to 90% seen once. In Seattle, patients joined the study during active infection and were tracked longitudinally. The gene calls are TRBV29-1 and TRBJ2-3, with a possible D match to TRBD1 (7 bases). This sequence was found in a man aged 18 to 30 with COVID-19, enrolled during active disease. The source material was peripheral blood. The CDR3 here is CSVEDPRGATQYF. The DNA of the CDR3 is TGCAGCGTTGAAGATCCCAGGGGGGCTACGCAGTATTTT.